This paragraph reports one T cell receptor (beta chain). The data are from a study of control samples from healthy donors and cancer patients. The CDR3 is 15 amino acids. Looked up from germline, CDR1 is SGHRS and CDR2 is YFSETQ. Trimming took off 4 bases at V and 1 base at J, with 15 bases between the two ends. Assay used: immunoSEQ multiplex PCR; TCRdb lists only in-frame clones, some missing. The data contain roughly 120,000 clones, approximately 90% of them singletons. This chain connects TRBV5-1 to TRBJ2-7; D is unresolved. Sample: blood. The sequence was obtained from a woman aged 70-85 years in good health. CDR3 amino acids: CASSVDSGLSYEQYF. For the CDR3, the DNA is TGCGCCAGCAGCGTGGATTCAGGATTATCCTACGAGCAGTACTTC.